The clone carrying this T cell receptor (beta chain) has only a few counts. V gave up 7 bases and J gave up 2 bases, with 15 bases separating them. In germline, CDR1 is SNHLY, CDR2 FYNNEI. The length of the CDR3 is 14 residues. The data belong to a study of blood T cells in healthy people across ages. Through a sample-barcoded 5' primer and a J-beta primer mix, a second PCR was run for roughly 7 to 11 cycles. TCRdb ran MiXCR on the 5' RACE reads and lists one entry per CDR3 protein. This sample carries approximately 800,000 distinct CDR3 sequences, approximately 55% of them seen once, and the ten largest clones take around 40%.

The sequenced material came from blood. The V gene is TRBV2, the J gene TRBJ2-7; D perhaps matches TRBD1 (5 bases). This sequence was found in a man of 80 years or more in good health. The CDR3 DNA reads as TGTGCCAGCACCGGTTCCAGGGCAACCTACGAGCAGTACTTC. Translation gives CASTGSRATYEQYF.